A selection of T cell receptor beta chains follows, all from one sample in a study of technical replicates of blood from several donors. Assay used: immunoSEQ multiplex PCR; TCRdb lists only in-frame clones, some missing. The table has roughly 59,000 clones, around 85% seen once. The material sequenced was PBMCs. These receptors originate from a human donor in good health. Some clones in this sample may be carry-over from other donors' samples. Each CDR3 is given with its conserved first and last residue. Fields, in order: D gene, J gene, V gene, clone size, CDR3 DNA, CDR3 protein. D genes are given only for firm matches. Rows may omit the clone size; those that give it use once, few, many or a size class.

D gene: TRBD2; J gene: TRBJ2-1; V gene: TRBV7-2; clone size: NA; CDR3 DNA: TGTGCCAGCAGAGTAGCGGGAGGTCATGAGCAGTTCTTC; CDR3 protein: CASRVAGGHEQFF
D gene: NA; J gene: TRBJ1-4; V gene: TRBV4-3; clone size: few; CDR3 DNA: TGCGCCAGCAGCCCGAGAGGGCAGCTTAATGAAAAACTGTTTTTT; CDR3 protein: CASSPRGQLNEKLFF
D gene: NA; J gene: TRBJ2-7; V gene: TRBV4-2; clone size: NA; CDR3 DNA: TGTGCCAGCAGCCAAGAACGAGCCTACGAGCAGTACTTC; CDR3 protein: CASSQERAYEQYF
D gene: TRBD2; J gene: TRBJ2-1; V gene: TRBV7-2; clone size: few; CDR3 DNA: TGTGCCAGCAGCGATAGTTGGGGTATTAGGACTAGCGGGGGGAAGGGGCAGTTCTTC; CDR3 protein: CASSDSWGIRTSGGKGQFF
D gene: NA; J gene: TRBJ2-1; V gene: TRBV11-3; clone size: once; CDR3 DNA: TGTGCCAGCAGCTTAGTTACCTACAATGAGCAGTTCTTC; CDR3 protein: CASSLVTYNEQFF
D gene: TRBD2; J gene: TRBJ2-3; V gene: TRBV7-2; clone size: NA; CDR3 DNA: TGTGCCAGCAGCTTAGATGCGGGGGGGCCGGCAGATACGCAGTATTTT; CDR3 protein: CASSLDAGGPADTQYF
D gene: NA; J gene: TRBJ2-3; V gene: TRBV4-1; clone size: NA; CDR3 DNA: TGCGCCAGCAGCCGACTCCCGACTAGCACAGATACGCAGTATTTT; CDR3 protein: CASSRLPTSTDTQYF
D gene: NA; J gene: TRBJ1-1; V gene: TRBV6-5; clone size: medium-sized; CDR3 DNA: TGTGCCAGCAGTTGGGGGCGTGAAGCTTTCTTT; CDR3 protein: CASSWGREAFF
D gene: TRBD1; J gene: TRBJ1-4; V gene: TRBV5-1; clone size: NA; CDR3 DNA: TGCGCCAGCAGCTTGGTTTATGGGACAGTGACAAGGAGACTGTTTTTT; CDR3 protein: CASSLVYGTVTRRLFF
D gene: NA; J gene: TRBJ2-7; V gene: TRBV6-4; clone size: NA; CDR3 DNA: TGTGCGGGATGTCGGGACTCGACTTCCTACGAGCAGTACTTC; CDR3 protein: CAGCRDSTSYEQYF
D gene: NA; J gene: TRBJ2-7; V gene: TRBV7-9; clone size: NA; CDR3 DNA: TGTGCCAGCAGCGTTTACTACTACGAGCAGTACTTC; CDR3 protein: CASSVYYYEQYF
D gene: TRBD1; J gene: TRBJ1-2; V gene: TRBV18; clone size: NA; CDR3 DNA: TGTGCCAGCTCAGCTACCGGGACAGTCTATGGCTACACCTTC; CDR3 protein: CASSATGTVYGYTF
D gene: TRBD1; J gene: TRBJ2-7; V gene: TRBV13; clone size: NA; CDR3 DNA: TGTGCCAGCAGCTACCAGGGGGACGAGCAGTACTTC; CDR3 protein: CASSYQGDEQYF
D gene: NA; J gene: TRBJ1-6; V gene: TRBV6-6; clone size: NA; CDR3 DNA: TGTGCCAGCAGCATCGGGGTAGGTAATTCACCCCTCCACTTT; CDR3 protein: CASSIGVGNSPLHF
D gene: TRBD1; J gene: TRBJ2-2; V gene: TRBV4-3; clone size: NA; CDR3 DNA: TGCGCCAGCAGCCAAGCCTATGGGGGGACAGGGGAGGCCGGGGAGCTGTTTTTT; CDR3 protein: CASSQAYGGTGEAGELFF
D gene: TRBD2; J gene: TRBJ2-3; V gene: TRBV7-8; clone size: once; CDR3 DNA: TGTGCCAGCAGCTTATCGCCTAGCGGCCGCACAGATACGCAGTATTTT; CDR3 protein: CASSLSPSGRTDTQYF
D gene: TRBD2; J gene: TRBJ2-7; V gene: TRBV10-3; clone size: NA; CDR3 DNA: TGTGCCATCAGTCGGGGGGGAGGGAGGGACGAGCAGTACTTC; CDR3 protein: CAISRGGGRDEQYF
D gene: NA; J gene: TRBJ2-7; V gene: TRBV30; clone size: NA; CDR3 DNA: TGTGCCTGGAGTGTTGAGTTGCTCGGGGAGCAGTACTTC; CDR3 protein: CAWSVELLGEQYF
D gene: TRBD1; J gene: TRBJ1-2; V gene: TRBV19; clone size: NA; CDR3 DNA: TGTGCCAGTAGTAAGACAGGGTTCCATGGCTACACCTTC; CDR3 protein: CASSKTGFHGYTF
D gene: TRBD1; J gene: TRBJ2-1; V gene: TRBV10-3; clone size: NA; CDR3 DNA: TGTGCCCACAATGGGGACAGGGACAATGAGCAGTTCTTC; CDR3 protein: CAHNGDRDNEQFF
D gene: NA; J gene: TRBJ2-3; V gene: TRBV7-9; clone size: NA; CDR3 DNA: TGTGCCAGCAGCTCGACTAAGGCTACGCAGTATTTT; CDR3 protein: CASSSTKATQYF
D gene: NA; J gene: TRBJ1-6; V gene: TRBV9; clone size: NA; CDR3 DNA: TGTGCCAGCAGCCTCCGGGGGAGCGAATCACCCCTCCACTTT; CDR3 protein: CASSLRGSESPLHF
D gene: NA; J gene: TRBJ2-6; V gene: TRBV4-1; clone size: NA; CDR3 DNA: TGCGCCAGCAGCCCCTACGACTCTGGGGCCAACGTCCTGACTTTC; CDR3 protein: CASSPYDSGANVLTF
D gene: TRBD1; J gene: TRBJ2-7; V gene: TRBV5-1; clone size: NA; CDR3 DNA: TGCGCCAGCTGGGACAGGGTGCCCTACGAGCAGTACTTC; CDR3 protein: CASWDRVPYEQYF
D gene: TRBD1; J gene: TRBJ1-4; V gene: TRBV11-2; clone size: NA; CDR3 DNA: TGTGCCAGCAGCTTAGGACAGGGGTATCGAGAAAAACTGTTTTTT; CDR3 protein: CASSLGQGYREKLFF
D gene: TRBD2; J gene: TRBJ2-1; V gene: TRBV4-3; clone size: NA; CDR3 DNA: TGCGCCAGCAGCCATCCCGGGACTAGCGGGATCAGTGAGCAGTTCTTC; CDR3 protein: CASSHPGTSGISEQFF
D gene: TRBD2; J gene: TRBJ2-7; V gene: TRBV5-1; clone size: NA; CDR3 DNA: TGCGCCAGCAGTGAAGCGGGAGTATCCTACGAGCAGTACTTC; CDR3 protein: CASSEAGVSYEQYF
D gene: TRBD1; J gene: TRBJ2-2; V gene: TRBV11-2; clone size: few; CDR3 DNA: TGTGCCAGCAGCTCGACCCAGGGGGCGGTCGGGGAGCTGTTTTTT; CDR3 protein: CASSSTQGAVGELFF
D gene: NA; J gene: TRBJ1-1; V gene: TRBV5-6; clone size: NA; CDR3 DNA: TGTGCCAGCAGCTTCATGAACACTGAAGCTTTCTTT; CDR3 protein: CASSFMNTEAFF
D gene: NA; J gene: TRBJ2-3; V gene: TRBV7-3; clone size: once; CDR3 DNA: TGTGCCAGCAGCTTAGGGAGCAGCACAGATACGCAGTATTTT; CDR3 protein: CASSLGSSTDTQYF
D gene: TRBD1; J gene: TRBJ2-2; V gene: TRBV6-1; clone size: NA; CDR3 DNA: TGTGCCAGCAGTGTCCGGACAGGGAACACCGGGGAGCTGTTTTTT; CDR3 protein: CASSVRTGNTGELFF
D gene: TRBD1; J gene: TRBJ1-6; V gene: TRBV7-2; clone size: NA; CDR3 DNA: TGTGCCAGCAGCTTAACCCGACAGGGATCAAACTCACCCCTCCACTTT; CDR3 protein: CASSLTRQGSNSPLHF
D gene: NA; J gene: TRBJ2-7; V gene: TRBV5-1; clone size: NA; CDR3 DNA: TGCGCCAGCAGATCTACAGGGGAGCAGTACTTC; CDR3 protein: CASRSTGEQYF
D gene: TRBD1; J gene: TRBJ1-1; V gene: TRBV2; clone size: NA; CDR3 DNA: TGTGCCAGCAGTGATACCATGACAGGGTCGAGGACTGAAGCTTTCTTT; CDR3 protein: CASSDTMTGSRTEAFF
D gene: NA; J gene: TRBJ1-2; V gene: TRBV9; clone size: NA; CDR3 DNA: TGTGCCAGCAGCTCCCAGGAAGCTATCTATGGCTACACCTTC; CDR3 protein: CASSSQEAIYGYTF
D gene: NA; J gene: TRBJ1-2; V gene: TRBV29-1; clone size: NA; CDR3 DNA: TGCAGCGTTGTTAGTAACTATGGCTACACCTTC; CDR3 protein: CSVVSNYGYTF
D gene: TRBD1; J gene: TRBJ2-1; V gene: TRBV7-7; clone size: NA; CDR3 DNA: TGTGCCAGCAGCCCCAGGGGGCCCGGGAATGAGCAGTTCTTC; CDR3 protein: CASSPRGPGNEQFF
D gene: TRBD1; J gene: TRBJ2-1; V gene: TRBV14; clone size: NA; CDR3 DNA: TGTGCCAGCAGCCTACAACGAACGGGGACAGGTGAGCAGTTCTTC; CDR3 protein: CASSLQRTGTGEQFF
D gene: TRBD2; J gene: TRBJ2-2; V gene: TRBV2; clone size: NA; CDR3 DNA: TGTGCCAGCAGTGTCAGACTAGCGGGGGGGCGAGGGGAGCTGTTTTTT; CDR3 protein: CASSVRLAGGRGELFF
D gene: TRBD1; J gene: TRBJ2-7; V gene: TRBV15; clone size: once; CDR3 DNA: TGTGCCACCAGCAGAGATGTTAGCAGGGGGAGCTCCTACGAGCAGTACTTC; CDR3 protein: CATSRDVSRGSSYEQYF
D gene: NA; J gene: TRBJ2-7; V gene: TRBV4-3; clone size: NA; CDR3 DNA: TGCGCCAGCAGCCAAGCAGGGGTGGGTATGAACGAGCAGTACTTC; CDR3 protein: CASSQAGVGMNEQYF
D gene: TRBD1; J gene: TRBJ1-2; V gene: TRBV5-4; clone size: NA; CDR3 DNA: TGTGCCAGCAGCCGACAGGGTCTTAACTATGGCTACACCTTC; CDR3 protein: CASSRQGLNYGYTF
D gene: NA; J gene: TRBJ1-6; V gene: TRBV9; clone size: NA; CDR3 DNA: TGTGCCAGCAGCGTACTTGACAGTGGAAACTCACCCCTCCACTTT; CDR3 protein: CASSVLDSGNSPLHF
D gene: TRBD1; J gene: TRBJ1-3; V gene: TRBV4-3; clone size: NA; CDR3 DNA: TGCGCCAGCAGCCAAATAGCCGGCACAGGGGCTGGAAACACCATATATTTT; CDR3 protein: CASSQIAGTGAGNTIYF
D gene: NA; J gene: TRBJ1-5; V gene: TRBV19; clone size: NA; CDR3 DNA: TGTGCCAGTAGTATGGGTAGCAATAGCAATCAGCCCCAGCATTTT; CDR3 protein: CASSMGSNSNQPQHF